The 16 T cell receptor beta chains below come from one sample, sequenced in a study of spatial heterogeneity in lung cancer. TCRdb used MiXCR to reprocess the 5' RACE reads, holding one entry per CDR3 protein. The sample has around 26,000 distinct CDR3 sequences, 8.8% seen once; the top ten hold around 7%. Antigens of these TCRs are unknown. Study observations and caveats: For expanded intratumoral alpha and beta TCRs, counts tracked tumor mutation counts.

Time point reported: sample taken at primary tumor resection. Sequencing used lung tumor tissue, obtained at surgery. Every receptor here comes from a male donor with early-stage non-small cell lung cancer.

This clonotype was recorded at least ten times. The chain uses TRBV28 and TRBJ1-3, with TRBD1 identical over 7 bases. The CDR3 has 19 residues. Germline V gene sequence: CDR1 MDHEN, CDR2 SYDVKM. V trimming: 1 base; J trimming: 0 bases; junction bases outside the gene matches: 12. CDR3 sequence reads: CASSLSGTALLISGNTIYF. DNA of the CDR3: TGTGCCAGCAGTTTATCAGGGACAGCCTTACTTATCTCTGGAAACACCATATATTTT.

This clonotype was recorded many times. The CDR3 here is CASRYSGTANEKLFF. CDR3 in DNA: TGTGCCAGCAGATACTCCGGGACCGCGAATGAAAAACTGTTTTTT. The chain recombines TRBV28 with TRBJ1-4; D possibly corresponds to TRBD1 (5 bases). The CDR3 has 15 amino acids. Trimming pared 6 bases from V and 5 bases from J, leaving 16 bases between. The germline CDR1 and CDR2 sequences are MDHEN and SYDVKM.

The rearrangement uses TRBV29-1 and TRBJ2-5; 7 bases agree with TRBD2. The CDR3 covers 13 residues. Trimming removed 3 bases from V and 4 bases from J; junction bases left unmatched: 5. CDR1 SQVTM and CDR2 ANQGSEA come from the germline V gene. For the CDR3, the DNA is TGCAGCGTTGACCCCCCGGGGGGAGAGACCCAGTACTTC. Translating it yields CSVDPPGGETQYF.

This clonotype was seen only a few times. The genes are TRBV28 and TRBJ1-1, with no clear D. Germline V gives CDR1 MDHEN, CDR2 SYDVKM. With 2 bases removed from V and 1 base from J, the gap between germline ends came to 8 bases. The CDR3 has 14 amino acids. The DNA of the CDR3 is TGTGCCAGCAGTTTACTGGGAACGAACACTGAAGCTTTCTTT. This codes for CASSLLGTNTEAFF.

This clonotype appeared many times. This chain joins TRBV3-1 and TRBJ2-7; a possible D gene is TRBD1 (6 bases). The CDR3 spans 13 residues. V was clipped by 1 base and J by 2 bases, with 6 bases between them. CDR1 and CDR2 (germline): LGHDT, YNNKEL (reference sequence). CDR3 DNA sequence: TGTGCCAGCAGCCAAGGGACAGCCTACGAGCAGTACTTC. Translating gives CASSQGTAYEQYF.

This chain connects TRBV14 to TRBJ2-1, with 12 bases that match TRBD2. This CDR3 has 15 residues. Germline lookup yields CDR1 SGHDN and CDR2 FVKESK. The V gene end was trimmed by 4 bases and the J gene end by 3 bases; junction bases not matched to a gene: 1. DNA of the CDR3: TGTGCCAGCAGCCGGACTAGCGGGATCTACAATGAGCAGTTCTTC. Residues: CASSRTSGIYNEQFF.

This clonotype was recorded many times. V is TRBV21-1 and J is TRBJ2-5; the table names TRBD1, a call not compared with the DNA. TRBV21-1 is a pseudogene. This CDR3 comprises 13 residues. Here the CDR3 reads CASGRGGTQTQYF. CDR3 bases: TGTGCCAGCGGCAGGGGGGGTACACAGACCCAGTACTTC.

This clonotype was found many times. At one end, the junction sequence differs from germline, possibly due to a read error. The rearrangement links TRBV28 to TRBJ2-7; D is undetermined. Germline V lookup: CDR1 MDHEN, CDR2 SYDVKM. This CDR3 is 13 amino acids long. CDR3 loop: CASGLDGRYEQYF. The CDR3 coding sequence is TGTGCCAGCGGTTTGGACGGCCGCTACGAGCAGTACTTC.

This clonotype appeared many times. The chain recombines TRBV12-3 or TRBV12-4 with TRBJ2-2; D ambiguous. Trimming removed 2 bases at V and 5 bases at J, with 6 bases between. This CDR3 has 13 residues. The DNA for the CDR3 is TGTGCCAGCAGTTTATCCCTTACCGGGGAGCTGTTTTTT. Translating it yields CASSLSLTGELFF.

This clonotype was observed many times. The CDR3 sequence: CSARDPKRHNEQFF. The CDR3 coding sequence is TGCAGTGCTAGAGACCCTAAGCGGCACAATGAGCAGTTCTTC. The rearrangement uses TRBV20-1 and TRBJ2-1, with TRBD2 as a possible D gene (5 bases). CDR1 and CDR2 from the germline V gene are DFQATT and SNEGSKA (reference sequence). The CDR3 sequence is 14 residues long. V lost 0 bases and J lost 5, with 11 bases in between.

This clonotype occurred many times. V is TRBV7-3 and J is TRBJ2-2; D remains ambiguous. Per germline, CDR1 SGHTA and CDR2 FQGTGA. CDR3 length equals 13 residues. Trimming pared 5 bases from V and 4 bases from J, leaving 8 bases between. The CDR3 here is CASSPVGTGELFF. CDR3 nucleotide sequence: TGTGCCAGCAGCCCGGTGGGCACCGGGGAGCTGTTTTTT.

This clonotype was recorded many times. J is TRBJ2-1 and V is TRBV11-2; TRBD1 matches at 8 bases. The CDR3 totals 15 residues. The ends lost 2 bases at V and 3 bases at J; junction bases unmatched: 3. CDR1 SGHAT and CDR2 FQNNGV come from the germline V gene. CDR3 in DNA: TGTGCCAGCAGCTTATGGGGACAGGTCTACAATGAGCAGTTCTTC. Translation: CASSLWGQVYNEQFF.

This clonotype ranks as medium-sized. The chain has TRBV27 and TRBJ1-6; D possibly corresponds to TRBD1 (5 bases). The CDR3 length is 14 residues. Germline values: CDR1 MNHEY, CDR2 SMNVEV (reference sequence). The V end lost 4 bases, the J end lost 7 bases, and 11 bases lay between the germline ends. Written as DNA, the CDR3 is TGTGCCAGCAGTTGGCAGGGCTTGAATTCACCCCTCCACTTT. As protein: CASSWQGLNSPLHF.

This clonotype was observed a few times. The gene calls are TRBV2 and TRBJ1-2, with D possibly matching TRBD1 (5 bases). Germline V gene lookup returns CDR1 SNHLY and CDR2 FYNNEI. The CDR3 contains 13 residues. V was shortened by 4 bases and J by 5 bases, with 11 bases between the two germline ends. CDR3 DNA sequence: TGTGCCAGCAGTGTAGGGGAGACTTATGGCTACACCTTC. It yields the protein CASSVGETYGYTF.

This clonotype was counted ten times or more. This sequence joins TRBV4-2 and TRBJ2-1; no clear D gene. The ends were cut back, 4 bases at V and 3 bases at J, with 13 bases in the middle. This CDR3 contains 15 residues. CDR1 is LGHNA and CDR2 is YNFKEQ in the germline V gene. CDR3 DNA sequence: TGTGCCAGCAGCCCTCGTACGTCCGACTACAATGAGCAGTTCTTC. Amino acids: CASSPRTSDYNEQFF.

V usage is TRBV18 and J usage is TRBJ2-2; 8 nucleotides line up with TRBD1. The CDR3 runs to 16 residues. V gave up 2 bases and J gave up 1 base; unmatched junction bases: 3. The germline V gene encodes CDR1 KGHSH and CDR2 LQKENI. The CDR3 DNA follows: TGTGCCAGCTCACCAAGGGGACAGGTGAACACCGGGGAGCTGTTTTTT. Amino acids: CASSPRGQVNTGELFF.